The 12 T cell receptor beta chains in this list originate from one sample, sequenced in a study of monozygotic twins with inflammatory bowel disease. Using the 5' RACE reads, TCRdb records one entry per CDR3 protein without DNA. Its table records about 210,000 distinct CDR3 sequences. The sequencing input was blood. The receptors shown here come from a human donor with ulcerative colitis or Crohn's disease, or a healthy co-twin of an affected twin (not recorded which).

The genes are TRBV12-3 or TRBV12-4 and TRBJ1-1; the TRBD1 assignment by TCRdb is unverifiable without DNA. CDR3 length: 13 residues. The CDR3 reads CASSLQGASFSFF.

The rearrangement joins TRBV5-1 to TRBJ2-1; the TRBD2 assignment by TCRdb is unverifiable without DNA. CDR1 is SGHRS, CDR2 YFSETQ, per germline. There are 15 residues in the CDR3. CDR3 sequence reads: CASSLSGRELDEQFF.

The CDR3 loop is CASSSPARIVGRYEQFF. This chain connects TRBV5-1 to TRBJ2-1; lacking DNA, the TRBD1 call made by TCRdb goes unchecked. The CDR3 is 17 amino acids. Germline CDR1 SGHRS, CDR2 YFSETQ. Combining the CDR3 with reference TRBV5-1 and TRBJ2-1 gives the whole variable domain KAGVTQTPRYLIKTRGQQVTLSCSPISGHRSVSWYQQTPGQGLQFLFEYFSETQRNKGNFPGRFSGRQFSNSRSEMNVSTLELGDSALYLCASSSPARIVGRYEQFFGPGTRLTVL.

V is TRBV20-1 and J is TRBJ1-2; TCRdb selects TRBD1, and the lack of DNA leaves this call unchecked. This CDR3 has 13 amino acids. From germline, CDR1 is DFQATT and CDR2 SNEGSKA (reference sequence). This CDR3 reads CSARRTGDYGYTF.

This chain uses TRBV21-1 with TRBJ1-4. TRBV21-1 is described as a pseudogene. This CDR3 is 14 amino acids long. CDR3 sequence: CASSNNFLNEKLFF.

V and J are TRBV7-2 and TRBJ2-5. Germline-derived CDR1 and CDR2 are SGHTA and FQGNSA. The CDR3 runs 13 residues. The CDR3 region is CASKTSAQETQYF.

This sequence joins TRBV7-6 and TRBJ2-1; TCRdb designates TRBD2, a call that cannot be tested without DNA. The CDR3 runs 15 residues. CDR1 and CDR2 (germline): SGHVS, FNYEAQ. This CDR3 is CASSPGLRGYNEQFF.

V gene TRBV5-1 combines with J gene TRBJ1-5. This CDR3 has 14 residues. Germline V gives CDR1 SGHRS, CDR2 YFSETQ. The CDR3 reads CASSAGSGNQPQHF.

The chain links TRBV19 to TRBJ2-2; TCRdb gives TRBD1 as the D gene, but with no DNA this cannot be confirmed. The CDR3 runs 16 residues. Germline assignment: CDR1 LNHDA and CDR2 SQIVND (reference sequence). CDR3 amino acids: CASSIGGQGDAGELFF.

This chain connects TRBV24-1 to TRBJ2-1; TCRdb proposes TRBD1, but this gene call is untestable without DNA. CDR1 is KGHDR, CDR2 SFDVKD, per germline. CDR3 size: 13 residues. The CDR3 reads CATSDFSRDEQFF.

The chain uses TRBV20-1 and TRBJ1-1. The CDR3 length is 14 residues. Germline V gene sequence: CDR1 DFQATT, CDR2 SNEGSKA (reference sequence). This CDR3 is CSAREGSENTEAFF.

V is TRBV20-1 and J is TRBJ1-5; there is no DNA to check the TCRdb D call of TRBD1. Germline V lookup: CDR1 DFQATT, CDR2 SNEGSKA (reference sequence). The CDR3 spans 14 residues. CDR3 protein: CSAPGQGGNQPQHF.